This is a list of T cell receptor beta chains from one sample in a study of human T cells and chemical hapten exposure. TCRdb used MiXCR to reprocess the RACE reads, holding one entry per CDR3 protein. This table holds more than 75,000 distinct CDR3 sequences, 9% to 9.5% found once. This material consisted of whole blood, taken in connection with sensitization to the hapten diphenylcyclopropenone (DPC). The source is a woman aged 40 to 50 with alopecia areata. Some clones in this sample may be carry-over from other donors' samples. Both conserved end residues are part of each CDR3. D genes are given only for firm matches. A row's size may be missing; if present it is once, few, many or a size class.

- | 17 | TRBJ1-1 | few | TRBV3-1 | TGTGCCAGCAGCCCATTAGGCGGGCAGTTTCGAAGCACTGAAGCTTTCTTT | CASSPLGGQFRSTEAFF
- | 14 | TRBJ2-3 | - | TRBV7-8 | TGTGCCAGCAGCGAGAGCAGGGATACAGATACGCAGTATTTT | CASSESRDTDTQYF
TRBD1 | 14 | TRBJ1-5 | many | TRBV2 | TGTGCCAGCAGGAGGGGGACAGACCATCAGCCCCAGCATTTT | CASRRGTDHQPQHF
- | 13 | TRBJ1-1 | - | TRBV10-3 | TGTGCCATCATCTCGGGGAGGGACACTGAAGCTTTCTTT | CAIISGRDTEAFF
- | 17 | TRBJ2-6 | many | TRBV9 | TGTGCCAGCAGCGTAGGAGGCTGGGCCTCTGGGGCCAACGTCCTGACTTTC | CASSVGGWASGANVLTF
- | 12 | TRBJ2-3 | few | TRBV15 | TGTGCCACCAGCCCAAACACAGATACGCAGTATTTT | CATSPNTDTQYF
- | 16 | TRBJ2-7 | - | TRBV5-4 | TGTGCCAGCAGCCCTCTTTCGACTAACCCAACCTACGAGCAGTACTTC | CASSPLSTNPTYEQYF
TRBD1 | 13 | TRBJ2-1 | many | TRBV2 | TGTGCCAGCCTGCGGGACAGGTACAATGAGCAGTTCTTC | CASLRDRYNEQFF
- | 12 | TRBJ2-3 | - | TRBV15 | TGTGCCACCAGTAAGGTGCAGGATACGCAGTATTTT | CATSKVQDTQYF
TRBD2 | 18 | TRBJ2-3 | many | TRBV5-6 | TGTGCCAGCAGCTACCGAATAGCGGGAGGGCCCGGCACAGATACGCAGTATTTT | CASSYRIAGGPGTDTQYF
TRBD2 | 19 | TRBJ2-3 | - | TRBV7-9 | TGTGCCAGCAGCTTACGGGCTAGCGGGACCCTTGGGAGCACAGATACGCAGTATTTT | CASSLRASGTLGSTDTQYF
- | 11 | TRBJ2-3 | - | TRBV7-9 | TGTGCCAGCAGCCCTCAGAATACGCAGTATTTT | CASSPQNTQYF
- | 16 | TRBJ2-1 | - | TRBV19 | TGTGCCAGTAGTATATTTAATAGCGGCTCCTACAATGAGCAGTTCTTC | CASSIFNSGSYNEQFF
TRBD2 | 16 | TRBJ2-3 | many | TRBV11-2 | TGTGCCAGCAGCCCTCCGGTAGCGGGAGGCACTGCTACGCAGTATTTT | CASSPPVAGGTATQYF
- | 12 | TRBJ1-3 | many | TRBV7-3 | TGTGCCAGCGGTGGCTCTGGAAACACCATATATTTT | CASGGSGNTIYF
- | 17 | TRBJ1-1 | - | TRBV18 | TGTGCCAGCTCACCTGGACAGAGGCCGCCTTCCAACACTGAAGCTTTCTTT | CASSPGQRPPSNTEAFF
- | 13 | TRBJ2-7 | - | TRBV11-2 | TGTGCCAGCAGCTTATTACCAACCTACGAGCAGTACTTC | CASSLLPTYEQYF
TRBD1 | 15 | TRBJ2-1 | many | TRBV30 | TGTGCCTGGAGTGCCGGGACAGGGAATCACAATGAGCAGTTCTTC | CAWSAGTGNHNEQFF
TRBD2 | 15 | TRBJ2-1 | few | TRBV28 | TGTGCCAGCCTCTTCTCTAGCGGGGGTTACAATGAGCAGTTCTTC | CASLFSSGGYNEQFF
- | 16 | TRBJ1-2 | few | TRBV9 | TGTGCCAGCGGCAACCCCCGGGAGGGGGTTAACTATGGCTACACCTTC | CASGNPREGVNYGYTF
TRBD1 | 16 | TRBJ2-3 | few | TRBV28 | TGTGCCAGCAGTCCTGCAGGGACAGGGGGGACAGATACGCAGTATTTT | CASSPAGTGGTDTQYF
- | 14 | TRBJ2-1 | - | TRBV2 | TGTGCCAGCCACCGGGACTCATCCTACAATGAGCAGTTCTTC | CASHRDSSYNEQFF
- | 14 | TRBJ1-5 | - | TRBV6-2/TRBV6-3 | TGTGCCAGCAGTCCGGGGTGGAGCAATCAGCCCCAGCATTTT | CASSPGWSNQPQHF
- | 12 | TRBJ2-1 | - | TRBV20-1 | TGCAGTGTCACAAGCTCCTACAATGAGCAGTTCTTC | CSVTSSYNEQFF
- | 14 | TRBJ1-1 | many | TRBV6-5 | TGTGCCAGCAGGCCAGGGGCCACGGGCACTGAAGCTTTCTTT | CASRPGATGTEAFF
- | 18 | TRBJ2-3 | many | TRBV27 | TGTGCCAGCAGTTTATTCACCCCGGGTAGCGACCCCACAGATACGCAGTATTTT | CASSLFTPGSDPTDTQYF
- | 10 | TRBJ2-5 | - | TRBV20-1 | TGCAGTGCTAGAGCCGGCACCCAGTACTTC | CSARAGTQYF
- | 13 | TRBJ2-3 | few | TRBV24-1 | TGTGCCACCGGGGACCCTAGCACAGATACGCAGTATTTT | CATGDPSTDTQYF
TRBD1 | 15 | TRBJ2-5 | few | TRBV5-1 | TGCGCCAGCAGCTTGGACGACAGGGGGTCGGAGACCCAGTACTTC | CASSLDDRGSETQYF
- | 15 | TRBJ2-4 | - | TRBV28 | TGTGCCAGCAGTTTCGCCGGTGATGCCAAAAACATTCAGTACTTC | CASSFAGDAKNIQYF
- | 13 | TRBJ1-5 | - | TRBV20-1 | TGCAGTGCTAGTTCGGGGGGCAATCAGCCCCAGCATTTT | CSASSGGNQPQHF
- | 14 | TRBJ2-5 | few | TRBV3-1 | TGTGCCAGCAGCCAAGGTGGCAGCCAAGAGACCCAGTACTTC | CASSQGGSQETQYF
TRBD2 | 17 | TRBJ2-7 | many | TRBV4-3 | TGCGCCAGCAGCCAAGAGGAAGGGGCGGGAGGTGTCGACGAGCAGTACTTC | CASSQEEGAGGVDEQYF
- | 15 | TRBJ2-5 | - | TRBV6-1 | TGTGCCAGCAGCCCGGCGGGCGGGTCCCAAGAGACCCAGTACTTC | CASSPAGGSQETQYF
TRBD1 | 14 | TRBJ2-4 | many | TRBV20-1 | TGCAGTGCTAGAGCACCGGGACAGCAAAACATTCAGTACTTC | CSARAPGQQNIQYF
- | 16 | TRBJ2-5 | few | TRBV2 | TGTGCCAGCAGTCCCCCTGGGGCTGGGTCGGGGGAGACCCAGTACTTC | CASSPPGAGSGETQYF
TRBD1 | 15 | TRBJ2-3 | few | TRBV28 | TGTGCCAGCAGCTACAACAGGGGTAGCACAGATACGCAGTATTTT | CASSYNRGSTDTQYF
TRBD2 | 18 | TRBJ2-7 | many | TRBV28 | TGTGCCAGCAGTTCTAGCGGGAGAAGCCCTGGCCCAACCTACGAGCAGTACTTC | CASSSSGRSPGPTYEQYF
TRBD2 | 18 | TRBJ2-3 | - | TRBV6-1 | TGTGCCAGCAGCCTAAGGGCTAGCGGGCGCGACCGCACAGATACGCAGTATTTT | CASSLRASGRDRTDTQYF
- | 15 | TRBJ2-7 | - | TRBV7-9 | TGTGCCAGCACCGTATCCGGGACACCGACCTACGAGCAGTACTTC | CASTVSGTPTYEQYF
TRBD1 | 15 | TRBJ2-2 | few | TRBV7-9 | TGTGCCAGCAGCTGGCGGACAGGGCAGTCCGGGGAGCTGTTTTTT | CASSWRTGQSGELFF
TRBD1 | 13 | TRBJ1-2 | many | TRBV11-2 | TGTGCCAGCAGCAGGGACAGGGGCATCGGCTACACCTTC | CASSRDRGIGYTF
- | 16 | TRBJ2-1 | - | TRBV12-3/TRBV12-4 | TGTGCCAGCAGTCTCGGCGGACCCAGCTCCTACAATGAGCAGTTCTTC | CASSLGGPSSYNEQFF
- | 14 | TRBJ2-7 | - | TRBV6-6 | TGTGCCAGCAGTAGAGAGGGGACCTTGAGCGAGCAGTACTTC | CASSREGTLSEQYF
- | 15 | TRBJ2-7 | many | TRBV7-2 | TGTGCCAGCAGCTTAACGGCGGGGCCTATCTACGAGCAGTACTTC | CASSLTAGPIYEQYF